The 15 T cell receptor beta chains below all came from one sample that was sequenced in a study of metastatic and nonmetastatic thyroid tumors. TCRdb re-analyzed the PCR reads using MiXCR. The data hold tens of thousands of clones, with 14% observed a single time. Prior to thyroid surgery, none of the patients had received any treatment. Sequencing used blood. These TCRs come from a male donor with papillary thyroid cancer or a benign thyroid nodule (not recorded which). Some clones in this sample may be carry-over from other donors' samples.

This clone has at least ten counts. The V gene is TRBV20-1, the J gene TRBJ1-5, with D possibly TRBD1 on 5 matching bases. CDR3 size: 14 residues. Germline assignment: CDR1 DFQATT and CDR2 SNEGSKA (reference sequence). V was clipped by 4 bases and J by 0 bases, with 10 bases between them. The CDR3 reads CSAIQDTSNQPQHF. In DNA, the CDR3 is TGCAGTGCTATACAGGACACTAGCAATCAGCCCCAGCATTTT.

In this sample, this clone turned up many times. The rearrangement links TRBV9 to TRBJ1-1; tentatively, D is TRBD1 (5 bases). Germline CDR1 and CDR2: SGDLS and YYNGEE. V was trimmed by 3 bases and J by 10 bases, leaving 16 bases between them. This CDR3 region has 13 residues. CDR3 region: CASSARDQLGAFF. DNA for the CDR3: TGTGCCAGCAGCGCCAGGGACCAACTAGGAGCTTTCTTT.

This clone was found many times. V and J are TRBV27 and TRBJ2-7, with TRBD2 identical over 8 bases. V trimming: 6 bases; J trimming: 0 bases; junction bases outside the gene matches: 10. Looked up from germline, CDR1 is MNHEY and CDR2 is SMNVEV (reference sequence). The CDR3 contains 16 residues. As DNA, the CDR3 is TGTGCCAGCAGCCCCACGGGAGCGGGGGCCTCCTACGAGCAGTACTTC. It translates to CASSPTGAGASYEQYF.

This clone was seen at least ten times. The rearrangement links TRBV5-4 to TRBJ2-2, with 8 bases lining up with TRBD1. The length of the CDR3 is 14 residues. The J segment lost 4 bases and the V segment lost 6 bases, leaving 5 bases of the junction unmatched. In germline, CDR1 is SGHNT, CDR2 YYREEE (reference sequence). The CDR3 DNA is TGTGCCAGCATCGCTACAGGGGGCACCGGGGAGCTGTTTTTT. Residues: CASIATGGTGELFF.

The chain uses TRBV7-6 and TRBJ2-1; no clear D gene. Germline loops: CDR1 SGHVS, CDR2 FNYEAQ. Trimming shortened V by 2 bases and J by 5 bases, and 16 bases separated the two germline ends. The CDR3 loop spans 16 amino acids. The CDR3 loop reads CASSLYKPWCDNEQFF. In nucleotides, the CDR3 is TGTGCCAGCAGCTTATATAAACCATGGTGTGACAATGAGCAGTTCTTC.

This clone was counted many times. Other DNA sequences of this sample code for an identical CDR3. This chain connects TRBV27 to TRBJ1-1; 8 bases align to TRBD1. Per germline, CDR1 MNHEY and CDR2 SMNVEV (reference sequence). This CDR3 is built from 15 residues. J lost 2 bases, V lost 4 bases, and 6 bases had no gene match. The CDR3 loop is CASSSQGARNTEAFF. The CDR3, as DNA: TGTGCCAGCAGTTCTCAGGGGGCGCGTAACACTGAAGCTTTCTTT.

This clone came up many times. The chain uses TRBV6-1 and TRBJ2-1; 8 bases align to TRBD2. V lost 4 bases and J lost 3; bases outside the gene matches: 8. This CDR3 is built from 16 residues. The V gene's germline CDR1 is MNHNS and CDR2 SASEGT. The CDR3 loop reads CASSGLTTSGYNEQFF. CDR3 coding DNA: TGTGCCAGCAGTGGGCTCACAACTAGCGGCTACAATGAGCAGTTCTTC.

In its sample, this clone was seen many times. The CDR3 protein is CASSVEPLVSEQYF. CDR3 in DNA: TGTGCCAGCAGCGTAGAACCCTTGGTCAGCGAGCAGTACTTC. The chain links TRBV9 to TRBJ2-7; D call uncertain. This CDR3 comprises 14 residues. Germline-derived CDR1 and CDR2 are SGDLS and YYNGEE. Trimming removed 0 bases at V and 6 bases at J, with 13 bases between.

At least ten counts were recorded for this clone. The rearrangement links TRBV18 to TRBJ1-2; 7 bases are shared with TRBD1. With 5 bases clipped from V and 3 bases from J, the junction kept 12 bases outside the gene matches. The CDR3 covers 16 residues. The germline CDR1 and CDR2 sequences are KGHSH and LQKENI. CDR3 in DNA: TGTGCCAGCTCATCCGGGGAGGAGGGGGCTGACTATGGCTACACCTTC. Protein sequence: CASSSGEEGADYGYTF.

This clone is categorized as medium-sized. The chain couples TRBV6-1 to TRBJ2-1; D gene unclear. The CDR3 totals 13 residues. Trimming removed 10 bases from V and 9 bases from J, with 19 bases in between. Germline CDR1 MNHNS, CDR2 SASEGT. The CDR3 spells CAIRSVGVGEQFF. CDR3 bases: TGTGCCATCCGGTCAGTTGGGGTGGGTGAGCAGTTCTTC.

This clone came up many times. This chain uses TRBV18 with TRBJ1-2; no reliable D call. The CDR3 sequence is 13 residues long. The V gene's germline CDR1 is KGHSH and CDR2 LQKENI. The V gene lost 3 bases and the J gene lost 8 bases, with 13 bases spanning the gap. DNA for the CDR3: TGTGCCAGCTCACCCCGGGAGGGTCAAGGCTACACCTTC. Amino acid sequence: CASSPREGQGYTF.

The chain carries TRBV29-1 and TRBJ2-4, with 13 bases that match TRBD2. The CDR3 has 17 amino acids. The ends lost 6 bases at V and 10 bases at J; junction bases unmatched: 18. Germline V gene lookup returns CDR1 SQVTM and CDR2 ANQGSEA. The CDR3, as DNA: TGCAGCGTCGGCCTATTAAATTCACTAGCGGGAGGGCCTATTCAGTACTTC. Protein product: CSVGLLNSLAGGPIQYF.

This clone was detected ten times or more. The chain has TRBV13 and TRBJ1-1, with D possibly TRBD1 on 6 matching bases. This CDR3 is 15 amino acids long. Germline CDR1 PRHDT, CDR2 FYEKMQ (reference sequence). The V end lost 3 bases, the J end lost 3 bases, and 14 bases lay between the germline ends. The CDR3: CASSFKRGGYTEAFF. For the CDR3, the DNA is TGTGCCAGCAGCTTCAAGAGGGGGGGGTACACTGAAGCTTTCTTT. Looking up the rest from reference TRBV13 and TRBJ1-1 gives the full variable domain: AAGVIQSPRHLIKEKRETATLKCYPIPRHDTVYWYQQGPGQDPQFLISFYEKMQSDKGSIPDRFSAQQFSDYHSELNMSSLELGDSALYFCASSFKRGGYTEAFFGQGTRLTVV.

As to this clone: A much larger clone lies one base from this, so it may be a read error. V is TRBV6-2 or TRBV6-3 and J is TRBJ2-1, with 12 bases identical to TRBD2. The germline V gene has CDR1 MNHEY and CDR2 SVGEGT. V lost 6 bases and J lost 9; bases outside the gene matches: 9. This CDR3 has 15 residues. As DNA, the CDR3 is TGTGCCAGCAGCTACGCACTAGCGGGAGGAAGTGAGCAGTTCTTC. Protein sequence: CASSYALAGGSEQFF.

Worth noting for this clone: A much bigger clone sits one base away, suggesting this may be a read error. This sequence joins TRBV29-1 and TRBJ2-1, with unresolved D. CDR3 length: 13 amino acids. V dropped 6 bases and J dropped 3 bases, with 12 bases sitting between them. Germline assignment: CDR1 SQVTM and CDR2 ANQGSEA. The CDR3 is CSVNFDNYNEQFF. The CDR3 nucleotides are TGCAGCGTGAATTTTGACAACTACAATGAGCAGTTCTTC.